Shown below are 17 T cell receptor beta chains from a single sample sequenced in a study of T cells in Graves' hyperthyroidism and ophthalmopathy. RNA transcripts provided the source from which TCR beta CDR3 regions were amplified. An initial round of RT-PCR targeting the TCR CDR3 relied on the HTBI primer set. MiXCR, applied by TCRdb to the multiplex PCR reads, yields one record per CDR3 protein. In the table there are hundreds of thousands of distinct CDR3 sequences, around 15% of which are singletons. Sequencing was performed on blood. These receptors all come from a young woman with Graves' hyperthyroidism.

This clonotype showed up many times. The V and J genes are TRBV3-1 and TRBJ2-7, with 11 bases fitting TRBD2. With V trimmed by 4 bases and J by 3 bases, 8 bases remained unmatched. There are 16 residues in the CDR3. Germline CDR1 and CDR2: LGHDT and YNNKEL (reference sequence). Here the CDR3 reads CASSRGSGTSGYEQYF. The CDR3 coding sequence is TGTGCCAGCAGCCGCGGGTCCGGGACTAGCGGCTACGAGCAGTACTTC.

The chain recombines TRBV20-1 with TRBJ1-5; 9 bases map to TRBD1. The CDR3 is 17 residues long. Germline V CDR1 and CDR2: DFQATT, SNEGSKA (reference sequence). The V and J ends lost 3 bases and 6 bases, in that order; junction bases with no gene match: 15. The CDR3 DNA is TGCAGTGCTAGTCACATTCGACAGGGGGAGTTGCGTCAGCCCCAGCATTTT. Encoded protein: CSASHIRQGELRQPQHF.

The gene calls are TRBV9 and TRBJ2-5; possible D gene TRBD1, 5 bases. The CDR3 has 13 residues. Germline lookup yields CDR1 SGDLS and CDR2 YYNGEE. V was pared by 3 bases and J by 7 bases, with 13 bases between. This chain's CDR3 is CASSEGPMGTQYF. The CDR3, as DNA: TGTGCCAGCAGCGAGGGGCCAATGGGGACCCAGTACTTC.

This clonotype was found many times. At one boundary the junction diverges from the germline segment, which might be a read error. This chain joins TRBV28 and TRBJ2-1; 10 bases fit TRBD1. Per germline, CDR1 MDHEN and CDR2 SYDVKM. This CDR3 comprises 15 residues. The CDR3 DNA reads as TGTGCCAGCACCAACGACAGGGGGCCCTACAGTGAGCAGTTCTTC. Its protein product is CASTNDRGPYSEQFF.

This clonotype occurred many times. V gene TRBV28 combines with J gene TRBJ2-7; the D is unclear. Per germline, CDR1 MDHEN and CDR2 SYDVKM. This CDR3 has 14 amino acids. V lost 2 bases to trimming and J lost 2 bases, with 10 bases between them. Written as DNA, the CDR3 is TGTGCCAGCAGTTTAAAGGCGGCGACCTACGAGCAGTACTTC. This codes for CASSLKAATYEQYF.

In this sample, this clonotype turned up many times. The rearrangement links TRBV6-5 to TRBJ1-2; D may be TRBD1 (6 bases). V lost 2 bases, J lost 6 bases, and 13 bases lay in between. The CDR3 loop spans 14 amino acids. CDR1 is MNHEY, CDR2 SVGAGI, per germline. The CDR3 nucleotides read TGTGCCAGCAGTTACCTGCCAGGGGTTCATGGCTACACCTTC. It encodes CASSYLPGVHGYTF.

The chain employs TRBV19 and TRBJ1-1; tentatively, D is TRBD1 (6 bases). This CDR3 is 15 amino acids long. Germline V gives CDR1 LNHDA, CDR2 SQIVND (reference sequence). V was cut by 6 bases and J by 1 base, with 15 bases left in between. This CDR3 is CASSETGKKNTEAFF. In DNA form, the CDR3 reads TGTGCCAGTAGCGAGACAGGTAAGAAGAACACTGAAGCTTTCTTT. Based on the CDR3 plus reference TRBV19 and TRBJ1-1, the full variable domain is DGGITQSPKYLFRKEGQNVTLSCEQNLNHDAMYWYRQDPGQGLRLIYYSQIVNDFQKGDIAEGYSVSREKKESFPLTVTSAQKNPTAFYLCASSETGKKNTEAFFGQGTRLTVV.

This clonotype was counted only a few times. J is TRBJ1-3 and V is TRBV28, with a weak D call TRBD1 (5 bases). The CDR3 contains 16 residues. Trimming stripped 4 bases from V and 0 bases from J, with 13 bases between. From germline, CDR1 is MDHEN and CDR2 SYDVKM. The CDR3 here is CASSSLNRSSGNTIYF. In nucleotides, the CDR3 is TGTGCCAGCAGTTCCCTGAACAGGAGCTCTGGAAACACCATATATTTT.

Ten or more counts support this clonotype. The chain recombines TRBV3-1 with TRBJ1-1; unclear D gene. The CDR3 has 16 residues. V lost 0 bases to trimming and J lost 3 bases, with 14 bases between them. Looked up from germline, CDR1 is LGHDT and CDR2 is YNNKEL (reference sequence). In DNA, the CDR3 is TGTGCCAGCAGCCAAGAAAAGGGTTTGGATCACACTGAAGCTTTCTTT. This gives the protein CASSQEKGLDHTEAFF.

In its sample, this clonotype was seen a few times. This sequence joins TRBV28 and TRBJ2-7; D is possibly TRBD1 (6 bases). This CDR3 is 15 amino acids long. With 1 base removed from V and 3 bases from J, the gap between germline ends came to 13 bases. CDR1 is MDHEN, CDR2 SYDVKM, per germline. CDR3 sequence reads: CASSLSSRGVYEQYF. CDR3 nucleotides: TGTGCCAGCAGTTTATCGTCCAGGGGTGTCTACGAGCAGTACTTC.

The chain employs TRBV25-1 and TRBJ1-5; a possible D gene is TRBD1 (5 bases). The CDR3 has 16 amino acids. Germline loops: CDR1 MGHDK, CDR2 SYGVNS. The germline V and J ends were trimmed by 1 base and 3 bases, with 13 bases remaining between them. In nucleotides, the CDR3 is TGTGCCAGCAGTGAATCCTCGGGACGGCACAATCAGCCCCAGCATTTT. Translation gives CASSESSGRHNQPQHF.

In this sample, this clonotype turned up many times. The chain has TRBV30 and TRBJ1-1; D is uncertain. The CDR3 totals 13 residues. Germline V gives CDR1 GTSNPN, CDR2 SVGIG (reference sequence). V dropped 3 bases and J dropped 8 bases, with 16 bases sitting between them. CDR3 region: CAWRDPRGREAFF. DNA of the CDR3: TGTGCCTGGAGGGACCCTCGGGGAAGGGAAGCTTTCTTT.

There are many counts of this clonotype. The J gene is TRBJ1-1, the V gene TRBV20-1; D is ambiguous. In germline, CDR1 is DFQATT, CDR2 SNEGSKA (reference sequence). V lost 3 bases and J 0 bases, leaving 8 bases between the germline ends. This CDR3 spans 13 amino acids. The CDR3 here is CSASSEMNTEAFF. CDR3 bases: TGCAGTGCTAGCTCGGAAATGAACACTGAAGCTTTCTTT.

There are many counts of this clonotype. The chain employs TRBV7-9 and TRBJ1-2; D remains ambiguous. The CDR3 is 12 amino acids. V dropped 8 bases and J dropped 6 bases, with 13 bases sitting between them. In germline, CDR1 is SEHNR, CDR2 FQNEAQ (reference sequence). The CDR3 reads CASRPAGHGYTF. CDR3 bases: TGTGCCAGCCGCCCGGCAGGTCATGGCTACACCTTC.

CDR3 DNA: TGTGCCAGCAGTTCAAGAGGGGCTTACACTGAAGCTTTCTTT. Translation: CASSSRGAYTEAFF. The V call is TRBV28, the J call TRBJ1-1; the D gene is possibly TRBD1 (5 bases). This CDR3 is built from 14 residues. CDR1 is MDHEN, CDR2 SYDVKM, per germline. V lost 4 bases and J 3 bases, leaving 12 bases between the germline ends.

Many counts were recorded for this clonotype. V gene TRBV12-3 or TRBV12-4 combines with J gene TRBJ2-5; no firm D call. The V gene lost 3 bases and the J gene lost 13 bases, with 21 bases spanning the gap. This CDR3 region has 14 residues. CDR3 DNA: TGTGCCAGCAGTTTTTCCAATGATCTCGGCCCCTTGTACTTC. Translated, it gives CASSFSNDLGPLYF.

There are many counts of this clonotype. The J gene is TRBJ1-1, the V gene TRBV7-9; 8 bases line up with TRBD1. The CDR3 is 14 residues long. V gave up 3 bases and J gave up 7 bases; unmatched junction bases: 7. The V gene's germline CDR1 is SEHNR and CDR2 FQNEAQ (reference sequence). The CDR3 region has the DNA TGTGCCAGCAGCTTGGGACAGGAAGCCTTTGAAGCTTTCTTT. Protein sequence: CASSLGQEAFEAFF.